This TCR beta chain is drawn from a study of glioma-infiltrating T cells after dendritic cell vaccination. This table comes from immunoSEQ multiplex PCR, and its TCRdb copy is limited to in-frame clones, with some not included. The sample includes roughly 100,000 clones, around 89% of them seen just once. The time point: after dendritic cell vaccination, including at tumor progression/relapse. This TCR derives from a human donor with glioblastoma. Sequenced material: blood, taken after dendritic cell vaccination.

The CDR3 here is CAWSVQAGNTEAFF. The CDR3 DNA reads TGTGCCTGGAGTGTACAAGCGGGGAACACTGAAGCTTTCTTT. This sequence joins TRBV30 and TRBJ1-1; D is undetermined. V lost 0 bases and J 1 base, leaving 9 bases between the germline ends. This CDR3 region has 14 residues. Germline loops: CDR1 GTSNPN, CDR2 SVGIG (reference sequence).